What follows is one TCR beta chain and its context. Its antigen is still unknown. The data originate from a study of cytomegalovirus exposure and HLA in healthy donors. About the study: A data release that came early held approximately 85 million unique TCRs from HLA-typed donors. The study's findings and limits: In a later analysis, specific HLA alleles were associated with about 18,000 TCR beta sequences at a 0.05 false discovery rate. Reportedly, a later analysis found an Asian-associated ancestry cluster had fewer N-insertions than the approximately 700-donor mean.

Germline V gene sequence: CDR1 SGDLS, CDR2 YYNGEE. The CDR3 is made up of 15 amino acids. Deletions cut 0 bases from V and 0 bases from J, with 9 bases between. Primers for the PCR totalled 60 Vbeta and 13 Jbeta. Method: immunoSEQ multiplex PCR; TCRdb's copy keeps in-frame clones and lacks some. The sample yields fewer than 200,000 clones, about 65% seen once. V is TRBV9 and J is TRBJ2-5; TRBD1 is a possible D gene (5 bases). Material: PBMCs. The sequence was obtained from a girl between 5 and 17 years old in good health and CMV-seronegative. Here the CDR3 reads CASSVAGWNQETQYF. DNA of the CDR3: TGTGCCAGCAGCGTAGCAGGGTGGAACCAAGAGACCCAGTACTTC. The whole variable domain, remainder taken from reference TRBV9 and TRBJ2-5, is DSGVTQTPKHLITATGQRVTLRCSPRSGDLSVYWYQQSLDQGLQFLIQYYNGEERAKGNILERFSAQQFPDLHSELNLSSLELGDSALYFCASSVAGWNQETQYFGPGTRLLVL.